The T cell receptor beta chain under discussion was sequenced for a study of T cells in Graves' hyperthyroidism and ophthalmopathy. Germline V gene data show CDR1 as SNHLY and CDR2 as FYNNEI. The CDR3 runs 15 residues. Trimming removed 6 bases from V and 6 bases from J; junction bases left unmatched: 9. Each person with ophthalmopathy scored at least 3 on the Clinical Activity Score, reached NOSPECS grade 4 or higher, and had been ill under 3 months. Study-wide results and limits: Most thyroid-expanded clonotypes above 0.001 were also found in blood. Ophthalmopathy was separated from stable hyperthyroidism by a 13 V-J model. Ophthalmopathy got predicted by the model a median approximately 6 months before its onset.

This clonotype occurred many times. Its specificity is not known. Amplification yielded TCR beta CDR3 regions, with RNA transcripts as the source. Primed by the HTBI set, a first-round RT-PCR was run on the TCR CDR3. TCRdb passed the multiplex PCR reads through MiXCR, listing each CDR3 protein once. In the table there are about 460,000 distinct CDR3 sequences, 22% of which are singletons. J is TRBJ2-3 and V is TRBV2; 10 nucleotides line up with TRBD2. Material: blood. The TCR sequence derives from a woman in her 70s with Graves' ophthalmopathy. The CDR3 loop reads CASRMTSGSPDTQYF. DNA of the CDR3: TGTGCCAGCAGGATGACTAGCGGGTCGCCGGATACGCAGTATTTT.